This TCR beta chain was obtained from a study of T cells expressing NK-cell markers. Whole-study results and caveats: Four donors showed these clonotypes also leading the CD3+CD56-NKG2C+ fraction. Roughly 1.0-8% of CD8+ T cells in six or seven donors belonged to dominant NKG2C+ clonotypes.

Regarding this clonotype: Antigen: not known.

The CDR3 length is 15 residues. CDR1 and CDR2 (germline): SGHTA, FQGNSA. Using the 5' RACE reads, TCRdb records one entry per CDR3 protein without DNA. This table holds around 14,000 distinct CDR3 sequences. Sequencing was done on a sample of blood T cells: a sorted CD56 or NKG2C T cell subset, CD4+ or CD8+ T cells, or bulk PBMC T cells (not recorded which). The chain employs TRBV7-2 and TRBJ1-3. The sequence was obtained from a man between 18 and 69 years old in good health. CDR3: CASSSASGSGNTIYF.